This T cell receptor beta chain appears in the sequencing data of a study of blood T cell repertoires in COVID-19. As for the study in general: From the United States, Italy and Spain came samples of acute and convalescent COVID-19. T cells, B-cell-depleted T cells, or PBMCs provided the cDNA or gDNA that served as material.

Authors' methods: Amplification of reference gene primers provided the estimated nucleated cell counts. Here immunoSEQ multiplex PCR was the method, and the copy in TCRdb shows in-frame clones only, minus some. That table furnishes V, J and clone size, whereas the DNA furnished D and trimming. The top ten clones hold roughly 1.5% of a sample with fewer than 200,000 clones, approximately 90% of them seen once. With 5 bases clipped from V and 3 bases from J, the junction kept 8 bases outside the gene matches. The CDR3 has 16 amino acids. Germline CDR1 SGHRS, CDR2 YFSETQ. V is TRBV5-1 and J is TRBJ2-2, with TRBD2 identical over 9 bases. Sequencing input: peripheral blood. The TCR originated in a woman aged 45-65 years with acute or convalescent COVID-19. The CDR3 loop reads CASRFPGLADTGELFF. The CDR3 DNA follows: TGCGCCAGCAGGTTTCCGGGACTAGCCGACACCGGGGAGCTGTTTTTT. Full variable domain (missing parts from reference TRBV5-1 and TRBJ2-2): KAGVTQTPRYLIKTRGQQVTLSCSPISGHRSVSWYQQTPGQGLQFLFEYFSETQRNKGNFPGRFSGRQFSNSRSEMNVSTLELGDSALYLCASRFPGLADTGELFFGEGSRLTVL.